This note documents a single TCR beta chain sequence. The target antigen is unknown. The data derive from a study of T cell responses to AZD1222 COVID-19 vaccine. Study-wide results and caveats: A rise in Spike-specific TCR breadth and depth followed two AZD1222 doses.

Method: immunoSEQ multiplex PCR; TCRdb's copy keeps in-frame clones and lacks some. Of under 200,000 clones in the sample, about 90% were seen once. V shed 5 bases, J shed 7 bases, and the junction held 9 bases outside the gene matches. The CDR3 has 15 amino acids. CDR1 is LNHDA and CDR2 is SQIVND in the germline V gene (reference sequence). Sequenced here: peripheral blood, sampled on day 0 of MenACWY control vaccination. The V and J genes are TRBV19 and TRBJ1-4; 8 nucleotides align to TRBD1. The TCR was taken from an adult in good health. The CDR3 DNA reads TGTGCCAGTAGTTCAGGACAGGGCGGCGCTGAAAAACTGTTTTTT. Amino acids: CASSSGQGGAEKLFF.